This TCR beta chain was recovered during a study of T-cell reconstitution after alpha-beta-depleted transplantation in children listed by TCRdb under 2016. Broadly, across the study: Using TCR repertoire profiling, the study followed T-cell immune reconstitution in a quantitative way in children after TCRalphabeta/CD19-depleted allogeneic hematopoietic cell transplantation.

The library came from PCR. Reads for this sample came from an Illumina HiSeq 2500. Molecular barcoding was employed in the preparation of TCR libraries, with unique molecular identifiers being used to normalize TCRbeta repertoire quantification. The public reads were reanalyzed by TCRdb: fastp trimming at Q25, MiXCR alignment, in-frame beta chains only. Rows are combined by CDR3 protein, so each entry shows the most common genes and DNA. The sample data list around 500,000 distinct CDR3 sequences, and around 13% of these were observed just once. The ten largest clonotypes hold more than 5.5% of the sample. A remark on this clonotype: Its antigen is unknown. Per-base qualities were not stored, and no clone one base away is much larger.

Including the terminal cysteine and phenylalanine, the CDR3 comprises 14 residues. Of the read, only the CDR3 DNA is kept; its 42 bases are in frame from base 1. Cut back by 2 bases and 2 bases, the V and J ends lie 6 bases apart. From a lookup of the germline V gene, CDR1 and CDR2 are SNHLY and FYNNEI. The receptor was isolated from a human donor who donated a stem cell graft to a child with combined immunodeficiency. The chain uses TRBV2 and TRBJ2-2; the best D guess is TRBD2, with 5 bases matching. The material was PBMCs from the stem cell graft donor, obtained from the stem cell graft. The CDR3 here reads CASSERGNTGELFF. The nucleotide sequence is TGTGCCAGCAGTGAACGGGGAAACACCGGGGAGCTGTTTTTT.